Following are 2 T cell receptor beta chains from one sample sequenced in a study of blood T cell repertoires in COVID-19. The repertoire was sequenced with immunoSEQ multiplex PCR; TCRdb's copy has only in-frame clones and lacks some. The sample lists tens of thousands of clones; nearly 90% were seen once. The sequenced sample was peripheral blood. The receptors here all came from a man between 60 and 70 years old with COVID-19, enrolled during active disease.

The genes are TRBV14 and TRBJ1-3; D might be TRBD1 (5 bases). Germline-derived CDR1 and CDR2 are SGHDN and FVKESK. The V end was cut by 6 bases, the J end by 3 bases, with 12 bases between. The CDR3 runs to 14 residues. CDR3 region: CASSPNRNGNTIYF. The CDR3 nucleotides read TGTGCCAGCAGTCCTAACAGGAATGGAAACACCATATATTTT.

The V gene is TRBV24-1, the J gene TRBJ1-6; no clear D gene. The CDR3 contains 11 residues. Germline CDR1 is KGHDR and CDR2 is SFDVKD. Trimming removed 8 bases from V and 14 bases from J, with 12 bases in between. The CDR3 DNA reads TGTGCCACCACCCGAGGCTTGGCCCTCCACTTT. It is translated as CATTRGLALHF.